This T cell receptor beta chain was retrieved from a study of blood T cell repertoires in COVID-19 (dated by TCRdb to 2019 to 2021). In the study overall: Collaborator samples came from the United States, Italy and Spain and covered acute and convalescent phases of COVID-19. The prospective study material was composed of cDNA or gDNA derived from T cells, B-cell-depleted T cells, or PBMCs. Deeply sampled blood TCRbeta repertoires from subjects exposed to, actively infected with, or recovered from COVID-19 were included in the dataset. The repertoires were made available in a free public database intended to serve as a resource for research on the immune response to SARS-CoV-2. Samples came from the ongoing ImmuneRACE study (first 160 participants) plus 1,254 subjects from 6 global collaborators. Sample metadata almost always included a de-identified subject ID, COVID-19 status, age in years and sex. Where available, HLA class I and class II types were taken from metadata supplied by the sample provider and were not determined by assay-based typing.

The collaborating institutions used their own protocols to collect whole blood in K2EDTA tubes. For TCRbeta analysis, collaborator samples were shipped as frozen whole blood, as isolated PBMCs, or as DNA extracted from either sample type. Study-wide findings and limitations: The amount of clinical and demographic metadata varied by source and participant and was provided uncurated.

TCRbeta CDR3 regions were amplified from genomic DNA using the immunoSEQ Assay, a bias-controlled multiplex PCR. Per the source publication's procedure: Nucleated cell counts per sample were estimated from amplification of reference gene primers within the assay. To quantify the absolute abundance of each unique TCRbeta CDR3 rearrangement, sequence reads were collapsed and filtered. For each sample, productive Simpson clonality was calculated as the square root of Simpson's diversity index across productive rearrangements. The table comes from immuneACCESS by way of TCRdb, which keeps in-frame sequences with V and J called. Part of the clones is missing from these tables; in studies checked, under half for an unresolved V gene and the rest for unknown reasons. V, J and clone size are taken as reported in that table, and D and trimming were inferred from the DNA itself. Within this sample are roughly 92,000 clones, with around 87% of them counted one time only. Around 4.5% of the sample belongs to the ten largest clones.

The CDR3, from cysteine to phenylalanine, totals 18 residues. The kept DNA is CDR3 alone, 54 bases in frame from the first base. The germline V gene yields MGHRA for CDR1 and YSYEKL for CDR2. The V end loses 1 base and the J end loses 0 bases, and a stretch of 16 bases separates them. A note on this clone: Its target antigen remains unknown. No much larger clone exists at a distance of one base, and base qualities are not known.

The clonotype originates from an elderly woman with acute or convalescent COVID-19. The source material was peripheral blood. The chain links TRBV4-1 with TRBJ1-3, with TRBD1 tentatively as D gene (5 bases match). This receptor has the CDR3 CASSQGLVGLGSGNTIYF. The DNA is as follows: TGCGCCAGCAGCCAAGGTCTTGTGGGGCTGGGCTCTGGAAACACCATATATTTT.